These 30 T cell receptor beta chains were all obtained from the same sample, sequenced in a study of shared clonotypes between healthy human individuals. The protocol was immunoSEQ multiplex PCR, while the TCRdb copy is restricted to in-frame clones and leaves out a portion. The sample includes under 850,000 clones, 72% seen only once; the top ten take around 1.8%. Material for sequencing was memory CD4+ T cells sorted from blood. Regarding subset: CD45RA-negative fraction. The receptors come from a woman in her thirties in good health.

In the case of this clone: This same CDR3 is encoded by further DNA sequences in the sample. The J gene is TRBJ1-3, the V gene TRBV14, with D hard to call. The CDR3 consists of 13 residues. The V end lost 0 bases, the J end lost 4 bases, and 4 bases lay between the germline ends. Germline V gene sequence: CDR1 SGHDN, CDR2 FVKESK. The CDR3: CASSQDRGNTIYF. The CDR3 bases are TGTGCCAGCAGCCAAGATCGAGGAAACACCATATATTTT.

A note on this clone: The identical CDR3 is also encoded by other nucleotide sequences in the sample. CDR3 coding DNA: TGTGCCAGCAGCCAAGTAGGCGGGAGCTCCTACAATGAGCAGTTCTTC. It specifies CASSQVGGSSYNEQFF. J is TRBJ2-1 and V is TRBV14; 7 bases match TRBD2. V lost 1 base to trimming and J lost 0 bases; unmatched junction nucleotides: 3. The CDR3 loop spans 16 amino acids. The germline CDR1 and CDR2 sequences are SGHDN and FVKESK.

With respect to this clone: This sample includes further DNA sequences coding for the same CDR3. The chain employs TRBV27 and TRBJ1-4; TRBD1 is a possible D gene (6 bases). Germline V lookup: CDR1 MNHEY, CDR2 SMNVEV (reference sequence). V was cut by 6 bases and J by 7 bases, with 12 bases left in between. The CDR3 totals 13 residues. CDR3 nucleotide sequence: TGTGCCAGCAGCCACAGGGTCGGTGAAAAACTGTTTTTT. Its protein product is CASSHRVGEKLFF.

This clone was counted only a few times. The chain employs TRBV28 and TRBJ2-5; 8 bases match TRBD2. This CDR3 spans 15 amino acids. V trimming: 1 base; J trimming: 3 bases; junction bases outside the gene matches: 4. Per the germline V gene, CDR1 is MDHEN and CDR2 is SYDVKM. CDR3 in amino acids: CASSLLAGTKETQYF. The CDR3 DNA sequence: TGTGCCAGCAGTTTATTAGCGGGGACGAAAGAGACCCAGTACTTC.

J is TRBJ1-4 and V is TRBV28; a weak D match, TRBD1 (5 bases). Trimming took off 2 bases at V and 6 bases at J, with 16 bases between the two ends. The CDR3 is 16 amino acids. The germline V gene encodes CDR1 MDHEN and CDR2 SYDVKM. The CDR3 DNA sequence: TGTGCCAGCAGTTTACAACAAGGAGGGGTTGATGAAAAACTGTTTTTT. Its protein product is CASSLQQGGVDEKLFF.

This clone has a handful of counts. The chain combines TRBV6-5 with TRBJ1-3, with D hard to call. CDR1 and CDR2 (germline): MNHEY, SVGAGI. The CDR3 is 15 residues long. Trimming took off 3 bases at V and 0 bases at J, with 9 bases between the two ends. CDR3 nucleotide sequence: TGTGCCAGCAGTTATAAGAAGAGCTCTGGAAACACCATATATTTT. As protein: CASSYKKSSGNTIYF.

The rearrangement uses TRBV6-1 and TRBJ1-1; a possible D gene is TRBD1 (5 bases). Germline V gene sequence: CDR1 MNHNS, CDR2 SASEGT. V lost 1 base and J lost 5, with 5 bases in between. The CDR3 has 12 amino acids. The DNA of the CDR3 is TGTGCCAGCAGTGAAGGGGGGACTGAAGCTTTCTTT. Residues: CASSEGGTEAFF.

This chain links TRBV19 with TRBJ2-2; 10 nucleotides match TRBD1. In germline, CDR1 is LNHDA, CDR2 SQIVND (reference sequence). Losses at the gene ends were 6 bases for V and 7 bases for J; bases not matched to a gene: 11. This CDR3 has 16 residues. The CDR3 DNA reads as TGTGCCAGTAGGAAACAAGGGACAGGGGAAAACGGGGAGCTGTTTTTT. This translates into CASRKQGTGENGELFF.

The chain couples TRBV6-5 to TRBJ2-7; 10 nucleotides match TRBD1. V lost 8 bases to trimming and J lost 4 bases; unmatched junction nucleotides: 11. Germline CDR1 is MNHEY and CDR2 is SVGAGI. The CDR3 extends over 15 amino acids. The CDR3 loop is CASVGGDRGSYEQYF. CDR3 coding DNA: TGTGCCAGCGTGGGGGGGGACAGGGGTTCTTACGAGCAGTACTTC.

The rearrangement uses TRBV6-1 and TRBJ1-5, with 7 bases matching TRBD1. This CDR3 region has 15 residues. The V segment lost 6 bases and the J segment 5 bases; nucleotides outside the gene matches: 10. Germline V lookup: CDR1 MNHNS, CDR2 SASEGT. The CDR3 DNA reads as TGTGCCAGCAGCCTAACAGGGGCCTCTTATCAGCCCCAGCATTTT. It is translated as CASSLTGASYQPQHF.

The chain links TRBV2 to TRBJ1-1, with no clear D. V was trimmed by 6 bases and J by 1 base, leaving 3 bases between them. Germline CDR1 reads SNHLY; CDR2 reads FYNNEI. The CDR3 has 11 residues. The CDR3 nucleotides read TGTGCCAGCAGAGCGAACACTGAAGCTTTCTTT. As protein: CASRANTEAFF.

The chain combines TRBV4-2 with TRBJ2-7; D is unclear. Germline assignment: CDR1 LGHNA and CDR2 YNFKEQ. The CDR3 sequence is 13 residues long. The V end was cut by 0 bases, the J end by 3 bases, with 6 bases between. As DNA, the CDR3 is TGTGCCAGCAGCCAAGATCTGAACTACGAGCAGTACTTC. Amino acids: CASSQDLNYEQYF.

This clone was detected once. This rearrangement joins TRBV27 to TRBJ2-4; 7 bases line up with TRBD1. The trim removed 8 bases at V and 3 bases at J, leaving 19 bases unmatched. This CDR3 comprises 18 residues. Germline V gene lookup returns CDR1 MNHEY and CDR2 SMNVEV (reference sequence). CDR3 sequence reads: CASRRGTATNLHKNIQYF. The CDR3 DNA is TGTGCCAGCCGACGAGGGACAGCGACAAACCTCCACAAAAACATTCAGTACTTC.

The chain uses TRBV6-6 and TRBJ2-3; a weak D match, TRBD2 (6 bases). Trimming took 6 bases from V and 4 from J, leaving 17 bases between them. The germline V gene has CDR1 MNHNY and CDR2 SVGAGI (reference sequence). The CDR3 extends over 15 amino acids. CDR3 DNA: TGTGCCAGCAGGAGATCACGGGAGTACGCAGATACGCAGTATTTT. Amino acids: CASRRSREYADTQYF.

The chain employs TRBV5-1 and TRBJ2-2, with TRBD2 identical over 11 bases. The ends lost 4 bases at V and 6 bases at J; junction bases unmatched: 14. From germline, CDR1 is SGHRS and CDR2 YFSETQ. There are 18 residues in the CDR3. CDR3: CASSRGNIAGGPPGELFF. Written as DNA, the CDR3 is TGCGCCAGCAGCCGGGGGAACATAGCGGGAGGGCCTCCCGGGGAGCTGTTTTTT.

The CDR3 is CASSLAFGRGANQETQYF. CDR3 in DNA: TGTGCCAGCAGCTTAGCGTTTGGTCGCGGGGCCAACCAAGAGACCCAGTACTTC. This rearrangement joins TRBV7-2 to TRBJ2-5, with a tentative D call TRBD2 (6 bases). CDR3 size: 18 residues. Trimming removed 0 bases from V and 0 bases from J, with 17 bases in between. CDR1 is SGHTA and CDR2 is FQGNSA in the germline V gene.

Comments on this clone: A junction end diverges from the germline sequence, so it may reflect a read error. The chain is built from TRBV7-2 and TRBJ1-1; a weak D match, TRBD1 (5 bases). From germline, CDR1 is SGHTA and CDR2 FQGNSA. The CDR3 has 13 residues. This CDR3 reads CASSHDRNTGAFF. Here the CDR3 DNA reads TGTGCCAGCAGTCATGACAGAAACACTGGAGCTTTCTTT. The full variable domain, its missing parts supplied by reference TRBV7-2 and TRBJ1-1, is GAGVSQSPSNKVTEKGKDVELRCDPISGHTALYWYRQSLGQGLEFLIYFQGNSAPDKSGLPSDRFSAERTGGSVSTLTIQRTQQEDSAVYLCASSHDRNTGAFFGQGTRLTVV.

The chain carries TRBV15 and TRBJ2-7; 8 bases line up with TRBD2. The germline gives CDR1 LNHNV, CDR2 YYDKDF (reference sequence). This CDR3 is 16 amino acids long. With V trimmed by 5 bases and J by 5 bases, 14 bases remained unmatched. The CDR3 protein is CATSGQYSGSLNEQYF. In DNA form, the CDR3 reads TGTGCCACCAGCGGACAGTACAGCGGGAGTTTAAACGAGCAGTACTTC.

The V gene is TRBV18, the J gene TRBJ1-5; 8 nucleotides match TRBD1. V was pared by 2 bases and J by 0 bases, with 6 bases of the junction left unmatched. Germline V gene sequence: CDR1 KGHSH, CDR2 LQKENI. This CDR3 is built from 17 residues. The chain's CDR3 is CASSPSTGVGSNQPQHF. The CDR3 DNA sequence: TGTGCCAGCTCACCATCGACAGGGGTTGGTAGCAATCAGCCCCAGCATTTT.

This clone was seen once. V is TRBV28 and J is TRBJ2-1; TRBD2 matches at 10 bases. In germline, CDR1 is MDHEN, CDR2 SYDVKM. The CDR3 has 16 amino acids. V lost 4 bases to trimming and J lost 6 bases; unmatched junction nucleotides: 9. CDR3 in amino acids: CASSSTAGGWGNEQFF. CDR3 sequence (DNA): TGTGCCAGCAGTTCGACAGCGGGAGGGTGGGGCAATGAGCAGTTCTTC.

V is TRBV28 and J is TRBJ1-1; D unclear. Germline CDR1 MDHEN, CDR2 SYDVKM. Between the trimmed V and J ends, which lost 5 bases and 10 bases, there was a span of 17 bases. This CDR3 has 13 amino acids. CDR3 protein: CASSHPTGWVAFF. In DNA form, the CDR3 reads TGTGCCAGCAGTCACCCGACGGGCTGGGTAGCTTTCTTT.

The chain uses TRBV11-2 and TRBJ1-1; no reliable D call. Per germline, CDR1 SGHAT and CDR2 FQNNGV. CDR3 length: 19 amino acids. Trimming left V 5 bases short and J 1 base short, with 26 bases between. DNA of the CDR3: TGTGCCAGCAGCCCCCGAGCAGGCAGGACCCCCCCTGAGAACACTGAAGCTTTCTTT. Translating gives CASSPRAGRTPPENTEAFF.

This clone came up a few times. The V call is TRBV27, the J call TRBJ2-3; TRBD2 matches 9 bases. This CDR3 has 20 residues. CDR1 is MNHEY and CDR2 is SMNVEV in the germline V gene (reference sequence). The V and J ends lost 2 bases and 6 bases, in that order; junction bases with no gene match: 21. CDR3 region: CASSLVPPGQMLAGRDTQYF. CDR3 in DNA: TGTGCCAGCAGTTTAGTACCTCCGGGACAGATGCTAGCGGGAAGGGATACGCAGTATTTT.

V and J are TRBV5-6 and TRBJ1-1; possible D gene TRBD1, 5 bases. The V end was cut by 2 bases, the J end by 5 bases, with 19 bases between. The CDR3 is 16 amino acids. Germline CDR1 SGHDT, CDR2 YYEEEE. CDR3 sequence: CASSFLSAGGLTEAFF. The CDR3, as DNA: TGTGCCAGCAGCTTTTTATCCGCCGGGGGTCTGACTGAAGCTTTCTTT. Based on the CDR3 plus reference TRBV5-6 and TRBJ1-1, the full variable domain is DAGVTQSPTHLIKTRGQQVTLRCSPKSGHDTVSWYQQALGQGPQFIFQYYEEEERQRGNFPDRFSGHQFPNYSSELNVNALLLGDSALYLCASSFLSAGGLTEAFFGQGTRLTVV.

The rearrangement links TRBV4-2 to TRBJ2-2, with 9 bases fitting TRBD2. The germline V gene has CDR1 LGHNA and CDR2 YNFKEQ. Germline trimming cut 0 bases from V and 5 bases from J; bases unmatched to any gene: 7. The CDR3 has 17 residues. CDR3 DNA: TGTGCCAGCAGCCAAGACCCAGCGGGAGGAAGGACCGGGGAGCTGTTTTTT. It translates to CASSQDPAGGRTGELFF.

The V gene is TRBV30, the J gene TRBJ2-7; maybe TRBD2 (5 bases). The CDR3 contains 11 residues. The germline V gene has CDR1 GTSNPN and CDR2 SVGIG (reference sequence). Trimming took off 2 bases at V and 6 bases at J, with 8 bases between the two ends. The CDR3 loop reads CAWSREGEQYF. In nucleotides, the CDR3 is TGTGCCTGGAGTCGGGAAGGCGAGCAGTACTTC. Looking up the rest from reference TRBV30 and TRBJ2-7 gives the full variable domain: SQTIHQWPATLVQPVGSPLSLECTVEGTSNPNLYWYRQAAGRGLQLLFYSVGIGQISSEVPQNLSASRPQDRQFILSSKKLLLSDSGFYLCAWSREGEQYFGPGTRLTVT.

The chain employs TRBV4-2 and TRBJ2-7; possible D gene TRBD2, 6 bases. The CDR3 runs 15 residues. Germline CDR1 and CDR2: LGHNA and YNFKEQ. V was trimmed by 0 bases and J by 3 bases, leaving 12 bases between them. The CDR3 region has the DNA TGTGCCAGCAGCCAAGATTGGCTAGCGAACTACGAGCAGTACTTC. It is translated as CASSQDWLANYEQYF.

The V and J genes are TRBV7-6 and TRBJ2-3; a possible D gene is TRBD2 (6 bases). Germline CDR1 SGHVS, CDR2 FNYEAQ. This CDR3 spans 14 amino acids. V was pared by 6 bases and J by 0 bases, with 10 bases between. As DNA, the CDR3 is TGTGCCAGCAGTAGCGGCCCAAGCACAGATACGCAGTATTTT. Encoded protein: CASSSGPSTDTQYF.

This clone was seen a handful of times. This chain links TRBV7-2 with TRBJ2-7; the match to TRBD2 covers 7 bases. The junction had 11 bases not matched to a gene; V was cut back by 8 bases and J by 4 bases. This CDR3 region has 14 residues. Germline V gives CDR1 SGHTA, CDR2 FQGNSA. The CDR3 spells CASFKQRDNYEQYF. The CDR3 bases are TGTGCCAGCTTTAAACAGCGGGATAATTACGAGCAGTACTTC.

DNA of the CDR3: TGTGCCAGCAGCGCGACTAGATGGGAGCAGTTCTTC. This gives the protein CASSATRWEQFF. This rearrangement joins TRBV7-8 to TRBJ2-1; D is perhaps TRBD2 (6 bases). This CDR3 has 12 residues. Looked up from germline, CDR1 is SGHVS and CDR2 is FQNEAQ. V shed 5 bases and J shed 10 bases, with 12 bases lying between them.